Only a few counts were recorded for the clone carrying this T cell receptor beta chain. Its target is unknown. The sample belongs to a study of CD8+ T cells in alopecia areata. Study overall: Tofacitinib was given for 6 to 18 months, then stopped for 6 months. The study, taken as a whole, reports: Normal scalp had lower clonality than lesional scalp, with alopecia totalis/universalis lesions showing this most strongly. TCRs were shared less clearly across patients than in mice, possibly for HLA-related reasons.

The germline gives CDR1 SEHNR, CDR2 FQNEAQ (reference sequence). CDR3 length: 16 residues. The J segment lost 4 bases and the V segment lost 2 bases, leaving 7 bases of the junction unmatched. Punch biopsies of lesional scalp, plus peripheral blood, were taken from alopecia areata patients. Investigators isolated RNA and reverse transcribed it into cDNA to act as the sequencing template. Here immunoSEQ multiplex PCR was the method, and the copy in TCRdb shows in-frame clones only, minus some. The sample carries 55,000 to 70,000 clones, about half recorded once. This TCR derives from a human donor with alopecia areata. V usage is TRBV7-9 and J usage is TRBJ2-7; 11 nucleotides align to TRBD2. The sequenced sample was CD8+ T cells sorted from blood, obtained at week 0. The CDR3 region is CASSLFTSGSRYEQYF. The CDR3 DNA follows: TGTGCCAGCAGCTTATTCACTAGCGGGAGCCGTTACGAGCAGTACTTC.